One T cell receptor (beta chain) is described in this entry. Antigen unknown. The CDR3 is 14 amino acids. V dropped 4 bases and J dropped 11; count of bases not matched to a gene: 10. Germline-derived CDR1 and CDR2 are MGHRA and YSYEKL. The sample is drawn from a study of post-analysis software for immune sequencing data. On the study more broadly: Some patients lacked subtype; others had relapsing-remitting, secondary progressive or progressive-relapsing disease.

Researchers reported that TCR beta cDNA libraries carried unique molecular identifiers. When about 1 to 11 million T cells were used, they gave around 500,000 cDNA molecules. TCRdb re-called the PCR reads with MiXCR, one entry per CDR3 protein. The table records roughly 600,000 distinct CDR3 sequences, 40% to 50% of them present only once. Notes on the study in general: Under the F measure, samples that were prepared in one batch clustered strongly together. Controls significantly exceeded multiple sclerosis patients in normalized Chao1 diversity. Controls had lower frequencies than patients of about 5 TRBV segments, which included TRBV5-6, TRBV5-1 and TRBV20-1.

The sequence was obtained from a girl aged 5-17 years with multiple sclerosis. J is TRBJ2-5 and V is TRBV4-1; 10 positions agree with TRBD1. Specimen: blood. The CDR3 DNA sequence: TGCGCCAGCAGCCCTGGACAGGGGGGGGACGGGCAGTACTTC. Protein sequence: CASSPGQGGDGQYF.